Sequencing of this T cell receptor beta chain was carried out in a study of CD8+ T cells in alopecia areata. This clone was recorded a few times. After isolation, RNA underwent reverse transcription to generate cDNA as the sequencing template. The data were produced by immunoSEQ multiplex PCR, yet TCRdb's version contains in-frame clones alone and is incomplete. The sample has some 200,000 clones, around 60% seen once. Treatment of the sample: oral pan-JAK inhibitor, 5-10 mg twice daily. Deletions cut 5 bases from V and 7 bases from J, with 9 bases between. CDR1 is MNHEY and CDR2 is SMNVEV in the germline V gene (reference sequence). The CDR3 has 11 residues.

This clonotype was obtained from a human donor with alopecia areata. The sequences come from CD8+ T cells sorted from blood, collected at week 24, from a patient treated with tofacitinib. This rearrangement joins TRBV27 to TRBJ2-7, with D unresolved. The CDR3 bases are TGTGCCAGCAGTCAGCAACAGGAGCAGTACTTC. Translated, it gives CASSQQQEQYF.